This TCR beta chain was observed in a study of technical replicates of blood from a few donors. This clone was seen only once. Trimming took 0 bases from V and 10 from J, leaving 12 bases between them. Germline V gene lookup returns CDR1 LGHNA and CDR2 YSLEER. CDR3 length: 13 residues. The assay was immunoSEQ multiplex PCR, and TCRdb's table has in-frame clones only and misses some. The repertoire holds 70,000 or so clones, with approximately 88% as singletons. The genes are TRBV4-3 and TRBJ1-1; possible D gene TRBD1, 5 bases. Material for sequencing was PBMCs. This receptor was identified in a human donor in good health. Some clones in this sample may be carry-over from other donors' samples. CDR3 sequence reads: CASSQDKGQGAFF. CDR3 nucleotide sequence: TGCGCCAGCAGCCAAGATAAGGGTCAGGGAGCTTTCTTT.